This TCR beta chain was documented in a study of PD-L1 blockade in urothelial cancer. Turning to the study itself: At 3 weeks after treatment start (second dose) and again at 6 weeks, blood was analyzed.

With 7 bases clipped from V and 2 bases from J, the junction kept 8 bases outside the gene matches. This CDR3 spans 15 amino acids. Germline V gene lookup returns CDR1 SGHRS and CDR2 YFSETQ. Profiling relied on immunoSEQ multiplex PCR, and the TCRdb table lists in-frame clones only, not all of them. Among some 80,000 clones listed, about 85% were seen once. There were between 1 and 8 samples from each patient, taken pretreatment and on-treatment. The origin of this receptor is a woman in her 70s with urothelial cancer. The gene calls are TRBV5-1 and TRBJ2-1; the match to TRBD2 covers 8 bases. This sample comprised PBMCs, obtained around atezolizumab (anti-PD-L1) treatment. Here the CDR3 reads CASRRVGLAYNEQFF. The CDR3 DNA reads TGCGCCAGCCGAAGGGTGGGACTAGCCTACAATGAGCAGTTCTTC.